This T cell receptor (beta chain) was identified in a study of beta chain features in type 1 diabetes. Study results and caveats: In comparison with healthy donors, patients had naive, central memory and Treg TCRB repertoires that appeared more similar. Here, the possible influence of HLA type (on TCRB rearrangement) remained unresolved.

Note on this clone: Its cognate antigen is unknown.

This CDR3 has 13 residues. Germline V gene sequence: CDR1 LGHNA, CDR2 YSLEER. Trimming stripped 0 bases from V and 2 bases from J, with 4 bases between. TCRB transcripts that were expressed got sequenced, as all of the isolated RNA had been reverse transcribed. Profiling relied on immunoSEQ multiplex PCR, and the TCRdb table lists in-frame clones only, not all of them. The sample holds about 240,000 clones; about 26% are singletons and the top ten take under 4.5%. Sorting that relied on CD45RO/CCR7/CD25/CD127/CD95/CD27 yielded CD4+ naive, central memory, regulatory and stem cell-like memory cells. Material: central memory CD4+ T cells from blood. The chain is built from TRBV4-3 and TRBJ1-2, with unresolved D. This receptor was taken from a man aged 25 to 45 in good health. The CDR3 spells CASSQDLNYGYTF. CDR3 coding DNA: TGCGCCAGCAGCCAAGATTTAAACTATGGCTACACCTTC.